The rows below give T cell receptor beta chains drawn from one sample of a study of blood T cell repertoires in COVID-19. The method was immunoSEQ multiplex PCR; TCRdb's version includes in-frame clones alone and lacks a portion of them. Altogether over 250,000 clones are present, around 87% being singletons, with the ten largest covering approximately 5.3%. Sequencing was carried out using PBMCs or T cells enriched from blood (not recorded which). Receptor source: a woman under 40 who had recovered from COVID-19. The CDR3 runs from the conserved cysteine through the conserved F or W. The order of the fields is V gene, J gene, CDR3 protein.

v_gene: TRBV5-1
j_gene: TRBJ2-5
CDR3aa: CASSLGGTSGGKTQYF

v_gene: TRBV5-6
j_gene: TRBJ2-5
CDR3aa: CASSLPKRGGPETQYF

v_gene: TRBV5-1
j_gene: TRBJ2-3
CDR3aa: CASSALGGSRTDTQYF

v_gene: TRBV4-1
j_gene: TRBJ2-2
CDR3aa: CASSRSPRLENPGELFF

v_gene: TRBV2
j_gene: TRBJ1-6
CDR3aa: CASSSDSSYNSPLHF

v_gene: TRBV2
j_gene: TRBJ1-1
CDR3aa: CASLRDRDTEAFF

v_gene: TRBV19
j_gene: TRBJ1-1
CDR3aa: CASTQKEQPRIFF

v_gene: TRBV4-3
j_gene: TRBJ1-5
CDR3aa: CASSRENRGDVNQPQHF

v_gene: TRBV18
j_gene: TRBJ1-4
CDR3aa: CASSPPGQGAEKLFF

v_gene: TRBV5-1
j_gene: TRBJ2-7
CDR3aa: CASSRGSYEQYF

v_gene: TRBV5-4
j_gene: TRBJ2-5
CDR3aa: CASSLGLPETQYF